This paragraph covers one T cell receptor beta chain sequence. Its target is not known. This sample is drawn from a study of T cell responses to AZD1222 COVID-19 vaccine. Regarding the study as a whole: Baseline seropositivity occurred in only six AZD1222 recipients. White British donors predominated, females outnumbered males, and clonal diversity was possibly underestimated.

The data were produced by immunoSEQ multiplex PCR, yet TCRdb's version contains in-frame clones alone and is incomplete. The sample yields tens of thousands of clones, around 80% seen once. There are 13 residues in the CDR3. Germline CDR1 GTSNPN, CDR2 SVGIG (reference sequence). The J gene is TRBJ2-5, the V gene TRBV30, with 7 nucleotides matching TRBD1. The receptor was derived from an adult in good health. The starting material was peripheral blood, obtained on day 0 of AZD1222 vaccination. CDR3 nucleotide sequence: TGTGCTTTTCGACAGGGATGGCAGGAGACCCAGTACTTC. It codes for CAFRQGWQETQYF.